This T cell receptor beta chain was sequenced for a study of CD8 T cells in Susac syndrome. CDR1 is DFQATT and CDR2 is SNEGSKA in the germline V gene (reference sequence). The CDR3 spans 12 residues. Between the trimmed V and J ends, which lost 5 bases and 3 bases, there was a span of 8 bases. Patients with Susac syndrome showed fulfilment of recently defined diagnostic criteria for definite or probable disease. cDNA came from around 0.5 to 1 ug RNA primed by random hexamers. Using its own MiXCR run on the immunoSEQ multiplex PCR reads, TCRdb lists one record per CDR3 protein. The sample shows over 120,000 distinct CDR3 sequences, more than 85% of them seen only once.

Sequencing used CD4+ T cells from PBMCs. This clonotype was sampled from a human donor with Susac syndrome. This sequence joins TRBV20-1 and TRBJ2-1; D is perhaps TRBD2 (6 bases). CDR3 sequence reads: CSARGNYNEQFF. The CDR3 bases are TGCAGTGCTCGGGGGAACTACAATGAGCAGTTCTTC.